This TCR beta chain was sequenced in a study of read filtering for tumor transcriptome and immune sequencing. Study-level background: Mean patient age was roughly 61 years, range about 45 to 90; roughly 18 male, some 14 female. RNA-seq yielded only roughly 80 to 1,400 TCR reads, IR-seq about 3.5 to 11 million. General study points: Correlation between methods rose after single-read clonotypes were removed. The sorted CD138-negative fraction was a mixed bone marrow immune population, not purified T cells.

About this clonotype itself: What it recognizes is unknown.

The library was built from about 370 ng RNA with molecular barcoded adaptors for alpha/delta and beta/gamma chains. TCRdb re-called the reads through MiXCR, storing one row per CDR3 protein. The table includes some 46,000 distinct CDR3 sequences, approximately 12% detected once. CDR1 and CDR2 (germline): SGHNT, YENEEA. CDR3 length: 15 residues. With 5 bases clipped from V and 6 bases from J, the junction kept 11 bases outside the gene matches. V usage is TRBV11-3 and J usage is TRBJ2-5; 8 nucleotides line up with TRBD2. The sample was a population of CD138-negative cells sorted from bone marrow. The sequence was collected from a donor aged 40 or older with multiple myeloma. CDR3 amino acids: CASSLSGGGSKTQYF. The CDR3 DNA follows: TGTGCCAGCAGCCTTAGTGGCGGGGGGAGTAAGACCCAGTACTTC.